The clone carrying this T cell receptor beta chain was detected only a few times. This sample was included in a study of response to subunit inactivated influenza vaccine. From the RT-PCR reads, TCRdb called clonotypes with MiXCR, one entry per CDR3 protein. The sample has roughly 500,000 distinct CDR3 sequences, about 25% seen once. Sequenced here: CD4+ T cells sorted from PBMCs, sampled around 5 days after vaccination. The clonotype originates from a man aged 45-60 years who received an inactivated influenza vaccine.

In DNA, the CDR3 is TGTGCCAGCAGTTTAGCTAGCGGGGGGGCCGGTGAGCAGTTCTTC. It encodes CASSLASGGAGEQFF. The genes are TRBV12-3 or TRBV12-4 and TRBJ2-1, with 11 bases that match TRBD2. Germline trimming cut 0 bases from V and 9 bases from J; bases unmatched to any gene: 4. This CDR3 spans 15 amino acids.